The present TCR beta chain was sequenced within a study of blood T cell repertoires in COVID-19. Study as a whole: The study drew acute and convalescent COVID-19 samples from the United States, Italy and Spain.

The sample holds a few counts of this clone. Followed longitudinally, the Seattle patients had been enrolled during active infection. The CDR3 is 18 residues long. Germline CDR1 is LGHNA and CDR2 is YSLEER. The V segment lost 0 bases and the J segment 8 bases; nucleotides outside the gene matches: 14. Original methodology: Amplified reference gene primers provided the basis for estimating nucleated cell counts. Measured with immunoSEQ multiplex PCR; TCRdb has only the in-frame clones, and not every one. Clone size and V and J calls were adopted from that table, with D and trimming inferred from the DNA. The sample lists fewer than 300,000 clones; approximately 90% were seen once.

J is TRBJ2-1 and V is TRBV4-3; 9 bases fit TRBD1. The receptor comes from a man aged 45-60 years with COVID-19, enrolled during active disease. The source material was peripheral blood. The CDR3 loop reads CASSQDSVGGQGRYEQFF. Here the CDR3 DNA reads TGCGCCAGCAGCCAAGATTCGGTGGGGGGACAGGGTCGTTATGAGCAGTTCTTC.